One sample yielded the 20 T cell receptor beta chains listed below, sequenced in a study of T cells in localized non-small cell lung cancer. Assay: immunoSEQ multiplex PCR; the TCRdb copy retains only in-frame clones and omits some. The sample shows roughly 64,000 clones, roughly 79% of them seen only once. The sample was PBMCs, taken before any cancer treatment. The receptors derive from a man aged 35 to 70 with stage II lung adenocarcinoma.

The chain is built from TRBV19 and TRBJ2-3; no reliable D call. The length of the CDR3 is 14 residues. Germline-derived CDR1 and CDR2 are LNHDA and SQIVND (reference sequence). V was trimmed by 6 bases and J by 0 bases, leaving 10 bases between them. The CDR3 here is CASRPETSTDTQYF. CDR3 in DNA: TGTGCCAGTAGGCCGGAGACTAGCACAGATACGCAGTATTTT.

J is TRBJ2-2 and V is TRBV29-1; no clear D gene. CDR1 is SQVTM and CDR2 is ANQGSEA in the germline V gene. The CDR3 covers 13 residues. Trimming took 2 bases from V and 3 from J, leaving 7 bases between them. The CDR3 loop reads CSVERTYTGELFF. In DNA form, the CDR3 reads TGCAGCGTTGAAAGAACCTACACCGGGGAGCTGTTTTTT.

The chain is built from TRBV11-1 and TRBJ2-1, with D hard to call. This CDR3 is built from 12 residues. Trimming cost V 4 bases and J 8 bases, with 9 bases left between them. From germline, CDR1 is SGHAT and CDR2 FQDESV (reference sequence). This CDR3 is CASSSGGDEQFF. CDR3 in DNA: TGTGCCAGCAGCTCTGGTGGTGATGAGCAGTTCTTC.

The chain carries TRBV5-8 and TRBJ2-7, with D perhaps TRBD1 or TRBD2 (5 bases each). Per the germline V gene, CDR1 is SGHTS and CDR2 is YDEGEE. The CDR3 is 15 residues long. The V gene lost 4 bases and the J gene lost 1 base, with 15 bases spanning the gap. The CDR3 here is CASSPPSGRSYEQYF. CDR3 DNA: TGTGCCAGCAGCCCACCCTCGGGACGGTCCTACGAGCAGTACTTC.

The chain joins TRBV7-8 to TRBJ1-5, with a tentative D call TRBD1 (5 bases). Germline V gene data show CDR1 as SGHVS and CDR2 as FQNEAQ. This CDR3 spans 16 amino acids. The V and J ends lost 8 bases and 0 bases respectively, with 17 bases between them. CDR3 nucleotides: TGTGCCAGCGAGCGCCTCTCACAGGCTAGCAATCAGCCCCAGCATTTT. Its translation is CASERLSQASNQPQHF.

The chain employs TRBV11-3 and TRBJ2-1, with 15 bases that match TRBD2. There are 17 residues in the CDR3. V shed 6 bases, J shed 9 bases, and the junction held 12 bases outside the gene matches. Looked up from germline, CDR1 is SGHNT and CDR2 is YENEEA. The CDR3 nucleotides read TGTGCCAGCAGTGTTCGAGGAACGGGACTAGCGGGAGGTGAGCAGTTCTTC. Its protein product is CASSVRGTGLAGGEQFF.

This chain connects TRBV6-1 to TRBJ2-1, with D possibly matching TRBD2 (5 bases). Germline loops: CDR1 MNHNS, CDR2 SASEGT. The CDR3 consists of 15 residues. V lost 1 base to trimming and J lost 3 bases, with 10 bases between them. The CDR3 spells CASSEDGIIYNEQFF. In nucleotides, the CDR3 is TGTGCCAGCAGTGAAGACGGGATTATCTACAATGAGCAGTTCTTC.

The V call is TRBV4-3, the J call TRBJ1-1, with a weak D call TRBD1 (5 bases). Germline lookup yields CDR1 LGHNA and CDR2 YSLEER. The CDR3 totals 13 residues. V was trimmed by 0 bases and J by 8 bases, leaving 10 bases between them. The chain's CDR3 is CASSQDREYEAFF. The CDR3 DNA sequence: TGCGCCAGCAGCCAAGACAGGGAGTACGAAGCTTTCTTT.

V and J are TRBV27 and TRBJ1-1, with unresolved D. Germline lookup yields CDR1 MNHEY and CDR2 SMNVEV (reference sequence). V was clipped by 5 bases and J by 5 bases, with 9 bases between them. This CDR3 is 12 amino acids long. This chain's CDR3 is CASSTPFTEAFF. CDR3 nucleotides: TGTGCCAGCAGTACCCCGTTTACTGAAGCTTTCTTT.

This clone was seen ten or more times. This chain joins TRBV6-1 and TRBJ2-7, with D maybe TRBD2 (5 bases). The CDR3 consists of 16 residues. Germline loops: CDR1 MNHNS, CDR2 SASEGT. With 2 bases removed from V and 0 bases from J, the gap between germline ends came to 14 bases. CDR3 amino acids: CASSELVPTTSYEQYF. The CDR3 DNA is TGTGCCAGCAGTGAACTGGTTCCGACTACCTCCTACGAGCAGTACTTC.

This clone was recorded once. This chain joins TRBV5-1 and TRBJ2-3, with 13 positions matching TRBD2. The CDR3 extends over 21 amino acids. Germline CDR1 SGHRS, CDR2 YFSETQ. V shed 4 bases, J shed 7 bases, and the junction held 24 bases outside the gene matches. CDR3 coding DNA: TGCGCCAGCAGCGTCGACCCTACTCCGGGACTAGCGGGATCCTCGGTCAATACGCAGTATTTT. Its protein product is CASSVDPTPGLAGSSVNTQYF.

The genes are TRBV5-1 and TRBJ1-1, with D possibly TRBD1 on 5 matching bases. This CDR3 spans 15 amino acids. Germline values: CDR1 SGHRS, CDR2 YFSETQ. V was shortened by 0 bases and J by 3 bases, with 12 bases between the two germline ends. The CDR3 region is CASSLEDIMDTEAFF. The CDR3 DNA is TGCGCCAGCAGCTTGGAGGACATCATGGACACTGAAGCTTTCTTT.

The chain uses TRBV4-2 and TRBJ1-1; no reliable D call. This CDR3 region has 11 residues. The germline CDR1 and CDR2 sequences are LGHNA and YNFKEQ. Deletions cut 6 bases from V and 8 bases from J, with 10 bases between. CDR3 residues: CASSRPREAFF. The CDR3 coding sequence is TGTGCCAGCAGTCGGCCCCGCGAAGCTTTCTTT.

V and J are TRBV7-9 and TRBJ2-1, with 9 bases matching TRBD1. Germline V gives CDR1 SEHNR, CDR2 FQNEAQ (reference sequence). CDR3 size: 16 residues. The trim removed 5 bases at V and 7 bases at J, leaving 12 bases unmatched. The CDR3 DNA follows: TGTGCCAGCAGCAGTACCTTCTTGACAGGGGGGAATGAGCAGTTCTTC. As protein: CASSSTFLTGGNEQFF.

The rearrangement joins TRBV6-5 to TRBJ1-5, with no clear D. Per germline, CDR1 MNHEY and CDR2 SVGAGI. CDR3 size: 13 residues. The V gene lost 6 bases and the J gene lost 2 bases, with 8 bases spanning the gap. This chain's CDR3 is CASSQWGNQPQHF. The CDR3 nucleotides are TGTGCCAGCAGCCAGTGGGGCAATCAGCCCCAGCATTTT.

This chain links TRBV5-1 with TRBJ2-7, with D perhaps matching TRBD1 (6 bases). Germline CDR1 is SGHRS and CDR2 is YFSETQ. Deletions cut 0 bases from V and 2 bases from J, with 6 bases between. The CDR3 is 13 amino acids. The CDR3 is CASSLEGAYEQYF. CDR3 sequence (DNA): TGCGCCAGCAGCTTGGAGGGGGCCTACGAGCAGTACTTC.

V gene TRBV25-1 combines with J gene TRBJ2-5; TRBD1 aligns across 7 bases. CDR3 length equals 16 residues. With V trimmed by 3 bases and J by 5 bases, 12 bases remained unmatched. CDR1 is MGHDK and CDR2 is SYGVNS in the germline V gene. CDR3 DNA sequence: TGTGCCAGCAGTGATGGGGACAGAAAATTAAGGGAGACCCAGTACTTC. It is translated as CASSDGDRKLRETQYF.

The J gene is TRBJ1-2, the V gene TRBV29-1; 11 bases align to TRBD1. Germline CDR1 reads SQVTM; CDR2 reads ANQGSEA. V lost 7 bases and J lost 8; bases outside the gene matches: 9. CDR3 length: 13 amino acids. The CDR3 protein is CSADRDRGNGYTF. CDR3 nucleotides: TGCAGCGCTGACCGGGACAGGGGGAACGGCTACACCTTC.

The chain recombines TRBV7-8 with TRBJ1-2, with a tentative D call TRBD1 (5 bases). From germline, CDR1 is SGHVS and CDR2 FQNEAQ. The CDR3 is made up of 14 amino acids. The V end lost 7 bases, the J end lost 3 bases, and 15 bases lay between the germline ends. The CDR3, as DNA: TGTGCCAGCACCCTGAGTGGGGCGGACTATGGCTACACCTTC. Protein: CASTLSGADYGYTF.

This clone showed up just a few times. This sequence joins TRBV11-2 and TRBJ2-5; D possibly corresponds to TRBD2 (6 bases). The CDR3 has 13 amino acids. CDR1 SGHAT and CDR2 FQNNGV come from the germline V gene. V was pared by 3 bases and J by 4 bases, with 9 bases between. CDR3 sequence reads: CASSFVGGETQYF. CDR3 in DNA: TGTGCCAGCAGCTTCGTGGGGGGAGAGACCCAGTACTTC.